The rows below give T cell receptor beta chains drawn from one sample of a study of monozygotic twins with inflammatory bowel disease. One entry per CDR3 protein, without DNA, is what TCRdb gives after re-calling the 5' RACE reads. There are 150,000 or so distinct CDR3 sequences in the sample, with around 7.2% held by the top ten. The sample taken for sequencing was blood. All receptors derive from a human donor with ulcerative colitis or Crohn's disease, or a healthy co-twin of an affected twin (not recorded which). Each CDR3 is given with its conserved first and last residue. Fields, in order: clone size, V gene, J gene, CDR3 protein. Not all rows give a size; the values are once, few, many and, for expanded clones, a class.

abundance: NA
v_gene: TRBV10-3
j_gene: TRBJ2-1
CDR3aa: CAISEYFDVGVDSEQFF

abundance: NA
v_gene: TRBV6-2/TRBV6-3
j_gene: TRBJ2-7
CDR3aa: CASSTWTGGTYEQYF

abundance: NA
v_gene: TRBV4-1
j_gene: TRBJ2-7
CDR3aa: CASSPVLSYEQYF

abundance: NA
v_gene: TRBV18
j_gene: TRBJ2-4
CDR3aa: CASSPPAGRNIQYF

abundance: NA
v_gene: TRBV30
j_gene: TRBJ1-4
CDR3aa: CAWSVGWDEKLFF

abundance: NA
v_gene: TRBV6-1
j_gene: TRBJ2-2
CDR3aa: CASSPTSAPRGSGELFF

abundance: NA
v_gene: TRBV27
j_gene: TRBJ2-3
CDR3aa: CASSLGQVPQYF

abundance: NA
v_gene: TRBV11-2
j_gene: TRBJ1-2
CDR3aa: CASSLEPGTGSGYTF

abundance: NA
v_gene: TRBV19
j_gene: TRBJ1-5
CDR3aa: CASSHVPGGGMSNQPQHF

abundance: NA
v_gene: TRBV20-1
j_gene: TRBJ1-2
CDR3aa: CSARAGPNYGYTF

abundance: NA
v_gene: TRBV27
j_gene: TRBJ2-4
CDR3aa: CASSLAPVGHGNIQYF

abundance: NA
v_gene: TRBV5-1
j_gene: TRBJ2-5
CDR3aa: CASSLPMGDRGLETQYF

abundance: NA
v_gene: TRBV10-3
j_gene: TRBJ1-2
CDR3aa: CATQGVGAGGWYGYTF

abundance: NA
v_gene: TRBV18
j_gene: TRBJ2-5
CDR3aa: CASSPTKAKETQYF

abundance: NA
v_gene: TRBV29-1
j_gene: TRBJ2-1
CDR3aa: CSAPSSGSFNEQFF

abundance: medium-sized
v_gene: TRBV28
j_gene: TRBJ2-1
CDR3aa: CASSFILAGGKSEQFF

abundance: NA
v_gene: TRBV15
j_gene: TRBJ1-3
CDR3aa: CATSRRALENTIYF

abundance: NA
v_gene: TRBV7-9
j_gene: TRBJ2-1
CDR3aa: CASSMSGQLFF

abundance: NA
v_gene: TRBV7-8
j_gene: TRBJ2-1
CDR3aa: CASSLALDTSSYNEQFF

abundance: NA
v_gene: TRBV15
j_gene: TRBJ1-6
CDR3aa: CATSRENARINSPLHF

abundance: NA
v_gene: TRBV10-3
j_gene: TRBJ2-1
CDR3aa: CATVQEAGSSYNEQFF

abundance: NA
v_gene: TRBV13
j_gene: TRBJ2-7
CDR3aa: CASSLQGPSSYEQYF

abundance: NA
v_gene: TRBV7-2
j_gene: TRBJ1-2
CDR3aa: CASRDRTGSYGYTF

abundance: NA
v_gene: TRBV7-2
j_gene: TRBJ1-1
CDR3aa: CASSLRDRQGNTEAFF

abundance: NA
v_gene: TRBV7-2
j_gene: TRBJ1-2
CDR3aa: CASSLERLRGGYTF

abundance: NA
v_gene: TRBV12-3/TRBV12-4
j_gene: TRBJ1-5
CDR3aa: CASTSGSRYSNQPQHF

abundance: NA
v_gene: TRBV6-2/TRBV6-3
j_gene: TRBJ1-1
CDR3aa: CASSYGVSNTEAFF

abundance: NA
v_gene: TRBV20-1
j_gene: TRBJ2-1
CDR3aa: CSARTLGSYNEQFF

abundance: NA
v_gene: TRBV29-1
j_gene: TRBJ2-2
CDR3aa: CSVAPGRGNTGELFF

abundance: NA
v_gene: TRBV9
j_gene: TRBJ1-1
CDR3aa: CASSVVQAYTEAFF

abundance: NA
v_gene: TRBV6-5
j_gene: TRBJ2-5
CDR3aa: CASSYGGEQETQYF

abundance: NA
v_gene: TRBV21-1
j_gene: TRBJ2-3
CDR3aa: CASSKESSGCGLYTQYF

abundance: NA
v_gene: TRBV7-9
j_gene: TRBJ2-1
CDR3aa: CASSLRATPSLYNEQFF

abundance: NA
v_gene: TRBV25-1
j_gene: TRBJ1-6
CDR3aa: CASRETGISPLHF

abundance: NA
v_gene: TRBV5-4
j_gene: TRBJ2-2
CDR3aa: CASSQGTSPGELFF

abundance: NA
v_gene: TRBV5-5
j_gene: TRBJ1-1
CDR3aa: CASSYQTGLNTEAFF

abundance: NA
v_gene: TRBV15
j_gene: TRBJ2-3
CDR3aa: CATSRVTAGRARTDTQYF

abundance: NA
v_gene: TRBV5-1
j_gene: TRBJ2-1
CDR3aa: CASSLDFSGGYNEQFF

abundance: NA
v_gene: TRBV20-1
j_gene: TRBJ2-3
CDR3aa: CSARDPVRTDTQYF

abundance: NA
v_gene: TRBV5-1
j_gene: TRBJ2-7
CDR3aa: CASSLDPGPTYEQYF